This T cell receptor beta chain was captured by sequencing in a study of T-cell memory formation after mild COVID-19. Study observations and caveats: The appearance of some responding clones in pre-infection memory suggested that cross-reactive memory joined. The main location of contracting CD4+ clones was CM and EM, and that of contracting CD8+ clones was EMRA.

In regard to this clonotype: Its cognate antigen is unknown.

Germline CDR1 is SGHTA and CDR2 is FQGTGA. Trimming removed 3 bases at V and 4 bases at J, with 10 bases between. CDR3 length: 15 residues. From 5'RACE with constant-segment primers came TCR alpha and TCR beta cDNA libraries that carried sample barcodes and UMIs. TCRdb called the 5' RACE reads again in MiXCR, with one record for every CDR3 protein. The data show roughly 150,000 distinct CDR3 sequences, roughly 14% seen once. This chain uses TRBV7-3 with TRBJ2-6, with D possibly matching TRBD2 (6 bases). This sequence was found in an adult woman who had mild COVID-19 (a few samples of this study predate the infection). Cell type and time point are not known. The sequenced sample was PBMCs or a T cell subset sorted from them (not recorded which). CDR3 in amino acids: CASSLRGFGANVLTF. CDR3 DNA sequence: TGTGCCAGCAGCTTGCGGGGCTTCGGGGCCAACGTCCTGACTTTC.